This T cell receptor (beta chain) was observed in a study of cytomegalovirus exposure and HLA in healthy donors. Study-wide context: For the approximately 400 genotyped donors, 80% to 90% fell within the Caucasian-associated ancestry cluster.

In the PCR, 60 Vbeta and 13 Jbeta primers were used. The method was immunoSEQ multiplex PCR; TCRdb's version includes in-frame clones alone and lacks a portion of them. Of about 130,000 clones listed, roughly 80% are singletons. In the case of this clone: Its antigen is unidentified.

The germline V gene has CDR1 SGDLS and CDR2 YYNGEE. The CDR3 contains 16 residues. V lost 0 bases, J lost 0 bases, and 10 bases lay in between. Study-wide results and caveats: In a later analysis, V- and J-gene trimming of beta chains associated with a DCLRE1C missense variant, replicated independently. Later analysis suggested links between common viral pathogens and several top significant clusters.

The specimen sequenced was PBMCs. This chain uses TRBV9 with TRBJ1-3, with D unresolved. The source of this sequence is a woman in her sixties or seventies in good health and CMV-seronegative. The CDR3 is CASSVGSGSSGNTIYF. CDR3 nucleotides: TGTGCCAGCAGCGTAGGTTCCGGGAGCTCTGGAAACACCATATATTTT.